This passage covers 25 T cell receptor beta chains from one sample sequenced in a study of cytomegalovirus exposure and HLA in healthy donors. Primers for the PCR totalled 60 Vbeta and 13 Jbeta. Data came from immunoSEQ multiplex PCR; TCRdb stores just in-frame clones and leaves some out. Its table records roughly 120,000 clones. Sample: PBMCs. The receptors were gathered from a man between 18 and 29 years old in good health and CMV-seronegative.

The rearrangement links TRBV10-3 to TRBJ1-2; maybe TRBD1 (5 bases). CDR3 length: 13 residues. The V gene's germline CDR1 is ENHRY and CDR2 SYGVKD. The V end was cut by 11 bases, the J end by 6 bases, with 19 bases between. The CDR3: CAAGPGPENGYTF. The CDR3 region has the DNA TGTGCCGCGGGACCGGGACCCGAAAATGGCTACACCTTC.

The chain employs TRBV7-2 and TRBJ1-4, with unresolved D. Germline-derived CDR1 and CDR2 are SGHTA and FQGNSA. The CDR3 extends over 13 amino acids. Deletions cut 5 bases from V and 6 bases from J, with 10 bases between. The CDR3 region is CASSRVWDEKLFF. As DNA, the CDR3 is TGTGCCAGCAGCCGGGTCTGGGATGAAAAACTGTTTTTT.

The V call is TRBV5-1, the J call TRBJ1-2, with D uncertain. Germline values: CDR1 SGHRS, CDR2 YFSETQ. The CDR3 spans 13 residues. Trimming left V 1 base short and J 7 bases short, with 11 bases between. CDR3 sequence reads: CASSLYSGIGYTF. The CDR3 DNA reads TGCGCCAGCAGCTTGTACTCGGGTATTGGCTACACCTTC.

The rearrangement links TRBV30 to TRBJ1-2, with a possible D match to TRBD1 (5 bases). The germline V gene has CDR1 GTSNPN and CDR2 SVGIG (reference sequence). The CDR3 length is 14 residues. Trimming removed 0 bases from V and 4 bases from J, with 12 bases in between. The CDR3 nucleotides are TGTGCCTGGAGTGTACTGGGGCAGAGCTATGGCTACACCTTC. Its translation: CAWSVLGQSYGYTF. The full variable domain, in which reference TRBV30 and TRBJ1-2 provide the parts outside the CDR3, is SQTIHQWPATLVQPVGSPLSLECTVEGTSNPNLYWYRQAAGRGLQLLFYSVGIGQISSEVPQNLSASRPQDRQFILSSKKLLLSDSGFYLCAWSVLGQSYGYTFGSGTRLTVV.

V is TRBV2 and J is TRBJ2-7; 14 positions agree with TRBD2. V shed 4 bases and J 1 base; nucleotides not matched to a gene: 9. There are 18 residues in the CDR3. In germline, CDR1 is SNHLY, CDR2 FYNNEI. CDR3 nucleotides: TGTGCCAGCAGTGTTGTTGGACTAGCGGGAGGATTGTCCTACGAGCAGTACTTC. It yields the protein CASSVVGLAGGLSYEQYF.

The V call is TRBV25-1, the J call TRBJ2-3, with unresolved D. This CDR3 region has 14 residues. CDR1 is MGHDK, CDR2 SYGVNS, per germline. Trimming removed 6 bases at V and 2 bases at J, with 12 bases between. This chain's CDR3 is CASSRRGNTDTQYF. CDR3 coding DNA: TGTGCCAGCAGCCGTCGCGGCAACACAGATACGCAGTATTTT.

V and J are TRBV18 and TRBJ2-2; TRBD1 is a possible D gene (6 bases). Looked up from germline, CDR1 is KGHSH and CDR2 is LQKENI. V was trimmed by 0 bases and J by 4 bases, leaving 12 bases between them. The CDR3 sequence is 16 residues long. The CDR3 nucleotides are TGTGCCAGCTCACCACCTGGACAGCAGTTCACCGGGGAGCTGTTTTTT. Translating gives CASSPPGQQFTGELFF. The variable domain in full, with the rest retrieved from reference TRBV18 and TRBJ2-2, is NAGVMQNPRHLVRRRGQEARLRCSPMKGHSHVYWYRQLPEEGLKFMVYLQKENIIDESGMPKERFSAEFPKEGPSILRIQQVVRGDSAAYFCASSPPGQQFTGELFFGEGSRLTVL.

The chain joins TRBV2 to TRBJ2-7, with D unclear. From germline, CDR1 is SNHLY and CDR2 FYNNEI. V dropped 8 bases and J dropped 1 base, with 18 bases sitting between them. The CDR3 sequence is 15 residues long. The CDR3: CASGSGPADSYEQYF. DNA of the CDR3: TGTGCCAGCGGCTCTGGGCCTGCCGATTCCTACGAGCAGTACTTC.

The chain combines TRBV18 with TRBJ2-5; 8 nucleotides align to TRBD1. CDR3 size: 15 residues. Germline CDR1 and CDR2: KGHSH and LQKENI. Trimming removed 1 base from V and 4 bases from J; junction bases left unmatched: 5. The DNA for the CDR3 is TGTGCCAGCTCACCACGTGGCAGGGGGCGAGAGACCCAGTACTTC. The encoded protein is CASSPRGRGRETQYF.

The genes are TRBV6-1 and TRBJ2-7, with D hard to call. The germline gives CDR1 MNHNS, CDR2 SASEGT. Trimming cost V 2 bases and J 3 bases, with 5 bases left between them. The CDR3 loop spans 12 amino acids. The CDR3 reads CASSEPYYEQYF. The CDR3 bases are TGTGCCAGCAGTGAACCCTACTACGAGCAGTACTTC.

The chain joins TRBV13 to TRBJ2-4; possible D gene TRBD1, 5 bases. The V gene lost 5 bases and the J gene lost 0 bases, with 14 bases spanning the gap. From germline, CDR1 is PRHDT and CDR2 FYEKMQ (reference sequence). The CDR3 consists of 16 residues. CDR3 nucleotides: TGTGCCAGCAGCCTCAGGGTTGAGCTAGCCAAAAACATTCAGTACTTC. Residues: CASSLRVELAKNIQYF. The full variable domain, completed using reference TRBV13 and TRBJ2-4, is AAGVIQSPRHLIKEKRETATLKCYPIPRHDTVYWYQQGPGQDPQFLISFYEKMQSDKGSIPDRFSAQQFSDYHSELNMSSLELGDSALYFCASSLRVELAKNIQYFGAGTRLSVL.

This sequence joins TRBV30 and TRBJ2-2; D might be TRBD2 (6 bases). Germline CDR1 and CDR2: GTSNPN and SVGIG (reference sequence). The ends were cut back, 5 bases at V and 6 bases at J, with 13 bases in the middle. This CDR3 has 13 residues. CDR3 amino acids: CAWAGSGAGELFF. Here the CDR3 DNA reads TGTGCCTGGGCGGGATCGGGCGCCGGGGAGCTGTTTTTT. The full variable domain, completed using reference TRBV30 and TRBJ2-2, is SQTIHQWPATLVQPVGSPLSLECTVEGTSNPNLYWYRQAAGRGLQLLFYSVGIGQISSEVPQNLSASRPQDRQFILSSKKLLLSDSGFYLCAWAGSGAGELFFGEGSRLTVL.

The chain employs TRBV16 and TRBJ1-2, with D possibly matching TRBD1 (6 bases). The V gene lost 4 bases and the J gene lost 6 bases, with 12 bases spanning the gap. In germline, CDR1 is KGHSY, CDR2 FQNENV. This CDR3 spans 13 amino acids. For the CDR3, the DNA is TGTGCCAGCAGCCCGAGCAGGGGTGATGGCTACACCTTC. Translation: CASSPSRGDGYTF.

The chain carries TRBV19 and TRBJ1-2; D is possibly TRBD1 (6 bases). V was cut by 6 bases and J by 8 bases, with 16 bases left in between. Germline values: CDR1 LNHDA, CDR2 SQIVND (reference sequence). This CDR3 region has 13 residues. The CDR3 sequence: CASSPEGVLGYTF. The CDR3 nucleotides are TGTGCCAGTAGCCCCGAGGGGGTGTTGGGCTACACCTTC.

CDR3: CASSVPTLAGIGDEQFF. CDR3 sequence (DNA): TGTGCCAGTAGCGTCCCGACACTAGCGGGAATCGGGGATGAGCAGTTCTTC. The V call is TRBV19, the J call TRBJ2-1; 10 bases agree with TRBD2. With 6 bases clipped from V and 8 bases from J, the junction kept 16 bases outside the gene matches. Germline values: CDR1 LNHDA, CDR2 SQIVND (reference sequence). The CDR3 loop spans 17 amino acids. The full variable domain, rest sourced from reference TRBV19 and TRBJ2-1, is DGGITQSPKYLFRKEGQNVTLSCEQNLNHDAMYWYRQDPGQGLRLIYYSQIVNDFQKGDIAEGYSVSREKKESFPLTVTSAQKNPTAFYLCASSVPTLAGIGDEQFFGPGTRLTVL.

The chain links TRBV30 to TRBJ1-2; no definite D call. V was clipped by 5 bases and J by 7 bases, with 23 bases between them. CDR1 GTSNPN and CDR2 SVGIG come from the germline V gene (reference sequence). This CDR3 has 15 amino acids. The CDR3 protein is CAWGDARLHLIGYTF. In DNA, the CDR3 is TGTGCCTGGGGAGACGCTCGGTTACACCTCATTGGCTACACCTTC. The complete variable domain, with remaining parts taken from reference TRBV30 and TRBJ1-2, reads SQTIHQWPATLVQPVGSPLSLECTVEGTSNPNLYWYRQAAGRGLQLLFYSVGIGQISSEVPQNLSASRPQDRQFILSSKKLLLSDSGFYLCAWGDARLHLIGYTFGSGTRLTVV.

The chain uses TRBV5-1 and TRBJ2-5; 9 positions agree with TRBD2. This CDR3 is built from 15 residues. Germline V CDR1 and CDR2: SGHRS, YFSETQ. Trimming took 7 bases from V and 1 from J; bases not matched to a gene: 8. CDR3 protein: CASRLAGIFQETQYF. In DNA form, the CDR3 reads TGCGCCAGCCGCCTAGCGGGGATATTCCAAGAGACCCAGTACTTC.

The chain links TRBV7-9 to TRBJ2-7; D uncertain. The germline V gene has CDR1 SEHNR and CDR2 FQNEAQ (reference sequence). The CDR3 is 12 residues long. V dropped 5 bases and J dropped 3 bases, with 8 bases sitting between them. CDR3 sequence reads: CASSPLYYEQYF. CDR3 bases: TGTGCCAGCAGCCCCCTCTACTACGAGCAGTACTTC.

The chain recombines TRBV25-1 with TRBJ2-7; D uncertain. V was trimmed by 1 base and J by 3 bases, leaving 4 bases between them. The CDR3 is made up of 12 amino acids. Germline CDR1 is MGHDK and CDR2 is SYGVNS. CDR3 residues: CASSESIYEQYF. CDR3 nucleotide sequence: TGTGCCAGCAGTGAATCCATCTACGAGCAGTACTTC.

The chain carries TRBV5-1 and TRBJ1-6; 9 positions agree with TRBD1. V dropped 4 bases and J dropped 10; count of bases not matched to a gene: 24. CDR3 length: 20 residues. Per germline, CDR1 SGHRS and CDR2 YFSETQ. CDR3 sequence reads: CASSIDVTRRGQGMGSPLHF. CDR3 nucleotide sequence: TGCGCCAGCAGCATAGATGTAACTCGTCGGGGACAGGGAATGGGCTCACCCCTCCACTTT.

CDR3 nucleotides: TGTGCCAGCAGTCGACAGGGGACGGGTAATCAGCCCCAGCATTTT. Protein product: CASSRQGTGNQPQHF. The rearrangement links TRBV6-4 to TRBJ1-5, with 8 bases fitting TRBD1. This CDR3 comprises 15 residues. V was clipped by 5 bases and J by 4 bases; unmatched bases: 7. Looked up from germline, CDR1 is MRHNA and CDR2 is SNTAGT.

In DNA form, the CDR3 reads TGCGCCAGCAGCTCTCGGGACAGGGTGATGACTGAAGCTTTCTTT. Translation gives CASSSRDRVMTEAFF. J is TRBJ1-1 and V is TRBV5-1; TRBD1 matches at 9 bases. Germline CDR1 and CDR2: SGHRS and YFSETQ. This CDR3 comprises 15 residues. The V and J ends lost 3 bases and 5 bases, in that order; junction bases with no gene match: 8.

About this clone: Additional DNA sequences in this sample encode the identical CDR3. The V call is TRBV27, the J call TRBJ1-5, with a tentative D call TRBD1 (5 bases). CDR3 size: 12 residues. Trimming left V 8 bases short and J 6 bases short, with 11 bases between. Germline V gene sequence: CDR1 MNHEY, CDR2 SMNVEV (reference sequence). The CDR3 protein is CASQGVGQPQHF. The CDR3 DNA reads TGTGCCAGCCAAGGGGTTGGTCAGCCCCAGCATTTT.

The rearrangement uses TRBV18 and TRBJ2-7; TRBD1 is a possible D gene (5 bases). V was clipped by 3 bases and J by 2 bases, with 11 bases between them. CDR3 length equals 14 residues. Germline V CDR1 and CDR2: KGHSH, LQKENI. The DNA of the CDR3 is TGTGCCAGCTCACCGAAGGGGAACCCCTACGAGCAGTACTTC. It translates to CASSPKGNPYEQYF.

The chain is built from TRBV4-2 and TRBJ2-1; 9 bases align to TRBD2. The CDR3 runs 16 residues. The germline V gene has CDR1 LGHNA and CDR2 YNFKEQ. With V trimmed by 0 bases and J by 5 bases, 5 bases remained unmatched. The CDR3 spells CASSQEATSGDNEQFF. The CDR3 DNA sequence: TGTGCCAGCAGCCAAGAGGCGACTAGCGGAGACAATGAGCAGTTCTTC.